Below, 11 T cell receptor beta chains from the same sample are listed, as sequenced in a study of T cells in localized non-small cell lung cancer (dated by TCRdb to about 2020). The library was made by the immunoSEQ multiplex PCR assay. TCRdb carries this immuneACCESS record with in-frame sequences only. Its versions omit some clonotypes, under half of them owing to an unresolved V gene in the studies checked, with the rest unexplained. The sample table contains 50,000 to 75,000 clones; only one count was recorded for approximately 90% of them. The ten largest clonotypes hold roughly 21% of the sample. Sequencing was performed on peripheral blood, taken before any cancer treatment. The receptors stem from a man aged 40 to 70 with stage I squamous cell lung carcinoma.

The chain is built from TRBV30 and TRBJ2-3, with TRBD1 matching 7 bases. Germline lookup yields CDR1 GTSNPN and CDR2 SVGIG (reference sequence). V was clipped by 1 base and J by 2 bases; unmatched bases: 9. This CDR3 region has 16 residues. This CDR3 is CAWSESKGAYTDTQYF. In nucleotides, the CDR3 is TGTGCCTGGAGTGAGTCGAAGGGGGCGTACACAGATACGCAGTATTTT. Combining the CDR3 with reference TRBV30 and TRBJ2-3 gives the whole variable domain SQTIHQWPATLVQPVGSPLSLECTVEGTSNPNLYWYRQAAGRGLQLLFYSVGIGQISSEVPQNLSASRPQDRQFILSSKKLLLSDSGFYLCAWSESKGAYTDTQYFGPGTRLTVL.

V and J are TRBV7-2 and TRBJ1-4, with D uncertain. The germline V gene has CDR1 SGHTA and CDR2 FQGNSA. Between the trimmed V and J ends, which lost 5 bases and 2 bases, there was a span of 15 bases. The CDR3 extends over 16 amino acids. This chain's CDR3 is CASSVGRETTNEKLFF. CDR3 coding DNA: TGTGCCAGCAGCGTCGGGCGTGAGACGACTAATGAAAAACTGTTTTTT.

The chain employs TRBV29-1 and TRBJ1-2; no clear D gene. This CDR3 region has 12 residues. Germline values: CDR1 SQVTM, CDR2 ANQGSEA. V lost 1 base to trimming and J lost 3 bases, with 6 bases between them. CDR3 sequence reads: CSVEGSHYGYTF. The CDR3 nucleotides read TGCAGCGTTGAAGGCAGTCACTATGGCTACACCTTC.

The chain uses TRBV9 and TRBJ1-4; D gene unclear. Germline-derived CDR1 and CDR2 are SGDLS and YYNGEE. The CDR3 has 14 amino acids. Trimming left V 0 bases short and J 4 bases short, with 7 bases between. In nucleotides, the CDR3 is TGTGCCAGCAGCGTAGCTAGCTTTAATGAAAAACTGTTTTTT. This codes for CASSVASFNEKLFF.

The CDR3 DNA follows: TGTGCCAGCAGCTTGGGAGGCGGGAGGGACTACAATGAGCAGTTCTTC. It yields the protein CASSLGGGRDYNEQFF. V is TRBV5-4 and J is TRBJ2-1, with 9 bases lining up with TRBD2. The germline CDR1 and CDR2 sequences are SGHNT and YYREEE (reference sequence). V lost 0 bases and J lost 3; bases outside the gene matches: 4. This CDR3 contains 16 residues.

The chain combines TRBV15 with TRBJ2-7; 8 nucleotides agree with TRBD1. Trimming at V came to 0 bases and at J to 7 bases, leaving 8 bases not matched to a gene. Per germline, CDR1 LNHNV and CDR2 YYDKDF (reference sequence). CDR3 size: 15 residues. In DNA form, the CDR3 reads TGTGCCACCAGCAGAGATCTGGCAGGGGGCGGTGAGCAGTACTTC. As protein: CATSRDLAGGGEQYF. The full variable domain, in which reference TRBV15 and TRBJ2-7 provide the parts outside the CDR3, is DAMVIQNPRYQVTQFGKPVTLSCSQTLNHNVMYWYQQKSSQAPKLLFHYYDKDFNNEADTPDNFQSRRPNTSFCFLDIRSPGLGDTAMYLCATSRDLAGGGEQYFGPGTRLTVT.

The chain links TRBV7-2 to TRBJ2-7, with 8 bases fitting TRBD2. From germline, CDR1 is SGHTA and CDR2 FQGNSA. Trimming removed 4 bases from V and 7 bases from J; junction bases left unmatched: 3. The CDR3 is made up of 12 amino acids. The CDR3 DNA sequence: TGTGCCAGCAGCTCACGGGGGGGAGAGCAGTACTTC. Translation: CASSSRGGEQYF.

This chain links TRBV6-1 with TRBJ1-4, with D possibly TRBD1 on 6 matching bases. V shed 6 bases and J shed 4 bases, with 12 bases lying between them. The CDR3 has 14 amino acids. Per germline, CDR1 MNHNS and CDR2 SASEGT. The CDR3 is CASRTGQVNEKLFF. CDR3 DNA sequence: TGTGCCAGCAGGACGGGACAAGTTAATGAAAAACTGTTTTTT.

The chain couples TRBV6-5 to TRBJ2-5; D gene ambiguous. This CDR3 region has 12 residues. The germline V gene has CDR1 MNHEY and CDR2 SVGAGI. V gave up 2 bases and J gave up 5 bases, with 6 bases separating them. The CDR3 sequence: CASSYDEETQYF. The CDR3 DNA reads TGTGCCAGCAGTTACGACGAGGAGACCCAGTACTTC.

The chain is built from TRBV5-4 and TRBJ1-2; no clear D gene. The V end was cut by 0 bases, the J end by 5 bases, with 5 bases between. CDR1 and CDR2 (germline): SGHNT, YYREEE (reference sequence). This CDR3 is built from 12 residues. In DNA form, the CDR3 reads TGTGCCAGCAGCTTGGACGAATATGGCTACACCTTC. This translates into CASSLDEYGYTF.

This rearrangement joins TRBV9 to TRBJ1-5; no firm D call. Germline V CDR1 and CDR2: SGDLS, YYNGEE. This CDR3 spans 15 amino acids. V shed 2 bases and J shed 4 bases, with 13 bases lying between them. CDR3 loop: CASSVSPFNNQPQHF. The CDR3, as DNA: TGTGCCAGCAGCGTTAGCCCCTTTAATAATCAGCCCCAGCATTTT.